Below, 3 T cell receptor beta chains from the same sample are listed, as sequenced in a study of CD8+CD57+ T cells in acquired aplastic anemia. The study profiled TCR beta VDJ and CDR3 using genomic DNA as template. TCRdb re-called the reads through MiXCR, storing one row per CDR3 protein. The sample has a few hundred thousand distinct CDR3 sequences; around 60% are singletons. Specimen: sorted CD4+, CD8+, or CD8+CD57+ T cells (not recorded which) from PBMCs. All receptors come from a human donor with severe aplastic anemia or a healthy control (not recorded which).

This clonotype was observed many times. The chain carries TRBV7-2 and TRBJ2-7, with TRBD2 identical over 9 bases. With 3 bases clipped from V and 3 bases from J, the junction kept 6 bases outside the gene matches. In germline, CDR1 is SGHTA, CDR2 FQGNSA. CDR3 length: 15 amino acids. Here the CDR3 DNA reads TGTGCCAGCAGCTTCGGCAGCGGGAGGAACTACGAGCAGTACTTC. Translating gives CASSFGSGRNYEQYF.

The genes are TRBV4-3 and TRBJ2-7, with D tentatively TRBD2 (6 bases). The V end was cut by 1 base, the J end by 2 bases, with 12 bases between. The CDR3 is 15 residues long. Germline V gene lookup returns CDR1 LGHNA and CDR2 YSLEER. The CDR3 DNA sequence: TGCGCCAGCAGCCAAGGAGGTAGCGGCACCTACGAGCAGTACTTC. Translated: CASSQGGSGTYEQYF.

CDR3 protein: CSARDRGGGTEAFF. CDR3 DNA: TGCAGTGCTAGAGATCGGGGGGGCGGCACTGAAGCTTTCTTT. The chain carries TRBV20-1 and TRBJ1-1; TRBD1 might be the D (6 bases). The V gene lost 0 bases and the J gene lost 4 bases, with 12 bases spanning the gap. CDR3 length: 14 residues. The germline V gene has CDR1 DFQATT and CDR2 SNEGSKA (reference sequence).